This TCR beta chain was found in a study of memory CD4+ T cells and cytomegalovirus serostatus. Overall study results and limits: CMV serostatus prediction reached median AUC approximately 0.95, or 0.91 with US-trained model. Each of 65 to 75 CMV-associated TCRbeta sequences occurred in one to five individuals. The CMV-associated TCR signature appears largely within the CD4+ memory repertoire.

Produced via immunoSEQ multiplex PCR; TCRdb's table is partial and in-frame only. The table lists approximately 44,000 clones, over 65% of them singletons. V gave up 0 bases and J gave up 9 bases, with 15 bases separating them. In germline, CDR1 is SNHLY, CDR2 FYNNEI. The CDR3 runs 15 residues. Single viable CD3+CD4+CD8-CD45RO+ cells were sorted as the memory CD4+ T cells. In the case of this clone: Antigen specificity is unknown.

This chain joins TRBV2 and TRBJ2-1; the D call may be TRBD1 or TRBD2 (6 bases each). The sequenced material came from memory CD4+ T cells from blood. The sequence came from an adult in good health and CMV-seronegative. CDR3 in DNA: TGTGCCAGCAGTGAAGCGGGGGGCGCTGGGTCTGAGCAGTTCTTC. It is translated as CASSEAGGAGSEQFF.